One sample yielded the 6 T cell receptor beta chains listed below, sequenced in a study of blood T cell repertoires in COVID-19. TCRdb keeps only in-frame clones here, not all; method: immunoSEQ multiplex PCR. The table has roughly 130,000 clones, around 80% seen once. The material sequenced was peripheral blood. The receptors come from a man aged 55 to 69 with acute or convalescent COVID-19.

There are a few counts of this clone. As DNA, the CDR3 is TGTGCCTCCCGGCAGGGGGATTGGGAAAAACTGTTTTTT. This gives the protein CASRQGDWEKLFF. The chain uses TRBV2 and TRBJ1-4; 7 bases align to TRBD1. Per the germline V gene, CDR1 is SNHLY and CDR2 is FYNNEI. The V gene end was trimmed by 11 bases and the J gene end by 8 bases; junction bases not matched to a gene: 11. The CDR3 totals 13 residues. Looking up the rest from reference TRBV2 and TRBJ1-4 gives the full variable domain: EPEVTQTPSHQVTQMGQEVILRCVPISNHLYFYWYRQILGQKVEFLVSFYNNEISEKSEIFDDQFSVERPDGSNFTLKIRSTKLEDSAMYFCASRQGDWEKLFFGSGTQLSVL.

This clone was seen a few times. The chain carries TRBV30 and TRBJ1-2, with TRBD1 matching over 11 bases. Germline-derived CDR1 and CDR2 are GTSNPN and SVGIG (reference sequence). There are 11 residues in the CDR3. V lost 8 bases to trimming and J lost 5 bases; unmatched junction nucleotides: 1. In nucleotides, the CDR3 is TGTGCCCGGGACAGGGGGTATGGCTACACCTTC. Its translation: CARDRGYGYTF.

The gene calls are TRBV6-5 and TRBJ1-6; D gene unclear. Trimming pared 6 bases from V and 9 bases from J, leaving 15 bases between. The CDR3 is 14 amino acids. Germline V lookup: CDR1 MNHEY, CDR2 SVGAGI. CDR3 sequence: CASSESTRVSPLHF. Here the CDR3 DNA reads TGTGCCAGCAGCGAGTCGACCCGGGTTTCACCCCTCCACTTT.

This clone was detected only once. The chain uses TRBV7-9 and TRBJ2-6; TRBD1 might be the D (5 bases). The CDR3 totals 18 residues. The V end was cut by 7 bases, the J end by 0 bases, with 19 bases between. CDR1 and CDR2 (germline): SEHNR, FQNEAQ (reference sequence). CDR3 nucleotide sequence: TGTGCCAGCACTACCCCAGGGCTCCCCAGCTCTGGGGCCAACGTCCTGACTTTC. Amino acids: CASTTPGLPSSGANVLTF.

V is TRBV19 and J is TRBJ1-5; tentative D call: TRBD1 (6 bases). The germline V gene has CDR1 LNHDA and CDR2 SQIVND (reference sequence). CDR3 length equals 14 residues. The V end lost 3 bases, the J end lost 3 bases, and 9 bases lay between the germline ends. CDR3 nucleotide sequence: TGTGCCAGTAGTATCCGGGACAACAATCAGCCCCAGCATTTT. This gives the protein CASSIRDNNQPQHF. The complete variable domain, with remaining parts taken from reference TRBV19 and TRBJ1-5, reads DGGITQSPKYLFRKEGQNVTLSCEQNLNHDAMYWYRQDPGQGLRLIYYSQIVNDFQKGDIAEGYSVSREKKESFPLTVTSAQKNPTAFYLCASSIRDNNQPQHFGDGTRLSIL.

This clone was recorded once. Other DNA sequences within the sample encode an identical CDR3. This chain links TRBV30 with TRBJ1-2; D is perhaps TRBD1 (6 bases). The CDR3 is made up of 13 amino acids. Germline V gives CDR1 GTSNPN, CDR2 SVGIG (reference sequence). The V and J ends lost 2 bases and 4 bases respectively, with 11 bases between them. The CDR3 DNA reads TGTGCCTGGAGTACAGGGACGGGCTATGGCTACACCTTC. It is translated as CAWSTGTGYGYTF.